Below are 16 T cell receptor beta chains sequenced from a single sample in a study of blood T cell repertoires in COVID-19. Using immunoSEQ multiplex PCR, the repertoire was profiled, and TCRdb retains in-frame clones only, with some absent. The data hold 210,000 or so clones, with nearly 90% observed a single time. Input material: peripheral blood. All receptors derive from a woman aged 40 to 55 who had recovered from COVID-19.

This clone was seen once. The V call is TRBV2, the J call TRBJ2-1; 7 bases are shared with TRBD2. CDR1 SNHLY and CDR2 FYNNEI come from the germline V gene. After removal of 6 bases from V and 1 base from J, the junction contained 3 bases not matched to a gene. The CDR3 covers 14 residues. CDR3 DNA sequence: TGTGCCAGCAGCCTAGCGGCTTCCTACAATGAGCAGTTCTTC. Its translation is CASSLAASYNEQFF.

This clone was counted between two and nine times. The V gene is TRBV7-3, the J gene TRBJ2-1, with D maybe TRBD2 (6 bases). Germline V gene data show CDR1 as SGHTA and CDR2 as FQGTGA. The CDR3 runs 16 residues. Trimming left V 0 bases short and J 4 bases short, with 13 bases between. CDR3 amino acids: CASSLTGASEYNEQFF. In nucleotides, the CDR3 is TGTGCCAGCAGCTTAACTGGGGCTAGCGAGTACAATGAGCAGTTCTTC.

This sequence joins TRBV11-3 and TRBJ2-2; D call uncertain. Trimming left V 5 bases short and J 3 bases short, with 13 bases between. Germline-derived CDR1 and CDR2 are SGHNT and YENEEA. CDR3 size: 15 residues. CDR3 protein: CASSHRKTDTGELFF. CDR3 nucleotide sequence: TGTGCCAGCAGCCACAGAAAGACGGACACCGGGGAGCTGTTTTTT.

The chain combines TRBV19 with TRBJ1-6; 7 nucleotides agree with TRBD1. There are 15 residues in the CDR3. The germline CDR1 and CDR2 sequences are LNHDA and SQIVND (reference sequence). Losses at the gene ends were 6 bases for V and 7 bases for J; bases not matched to a gene: 9. The CDR3 loop is CASSFTDRLNSPLHF. The DNA for the CDR3 is TGTGCCAGTAGCTTCACGGACAGGTTAAATTCACCCCTCCACTTT.

This rearrangement joins TRBV11-1 to TRBJ2-2, with D tentatively TRBD2 (6 bases). V shed 5 bases and J shed 4 bases, with 17 bases lying between them. This CDR3 has 16 residues. Germline CDR1 is SGHAT and CDR2 is FQDESV (reference sequence). This CDR3 is CASSLGPPGGTGELFF. Written as DNA, the CDR3 is TGTGCCAGCAGCCTCGGGCCTCCCGGGGGCACCGGGGAGCTGTTTTTT.

In its sample, this clone was seen a few times. J is TRBJ2-7 and V is TRBV5-1; 8 bases line up with TRBD2. J was trimmed by 2 bases and V by 1 base; bases with no gene match: 5. Germline V gene data show CDR1 as SGHRS and CDR2 as YFSETQ. The CDR3 is 15 amino acids. The CDR3 protein is CASSLLSGGTYEQYF. Written as DNA, the CDR3 is TGCGCCAGCAGCTTGCTCTCGGGAGGGACCTACGAGCAGTACTTC. The whole variable domain, remainder taken from reference TRBV5-1 and TRBJ2-7, is KAGVTQTPRYLIKTRGQQVTLSCSPISGHRSVSWYQQTPGQGLQFLFEYFSETQRNKGNFPGRFSGRQFSNSRSEMNVSTLELGDSALYLCASSLLSGGTYEQYFGPGTRLTVT.

This clone appeared once. V and J are TRBV28 and TRBJ1-2, with TRBD1 as a possible D gene (5 bases). V was pared by 6 bases and J by 3 bases, with 11 bases between. CDR3 length equals 13 residues. CDR1 MDHEN and CDR2 SYDVKM come from the germline V gene. As DNA, the CDR3 is TGTGCCAGCAGGGAGGGGCGAGACTATGGCTACACCTTC. It translates to CASREGRDYGYTF.

V gene TRBV24-1 combines with J gene TRBJ2-1; D possibly corresponds to TRBD1 (5 bases). This CDR3 is built from 14 residues. With 3 bases removed from V and 4 bases from J, the gap between germline ends came to 9 bases. Per germline, CDR1 KGHDR and CDR2 SFDVKD. In DNA form, the CDR3 reads TGTGCCACCAGTGATCCCGACAGATACAATGAGCAGTTCTTC. Amino acid sequence: CATSDPDRYNEQFF.

This sequence joins TRBV30 and TRBJ2-7; 12 bases map to TRBD2. V lost 0 bases to trimming and J lost 7 bases; unmatched junction nucleotides: 4. The germline V gene encodes CDR1 GTSNPN and CDR2 SVGIG (reference sequence). This CDR3 spans 14 amino acids. In nucleotides, the CDR3 is TGTGCCTGGAGTGTACTAGCGGGAGGAGAAGAGCAGTACTTC. Translation: CAWSVLAGGEEQYF.

The chain combines TRBV30 with TRBJ2-7; no clear D. The CDR3 consists of 14 residues. Germline CDR1 and CDR2: GTSNPN and SVGIG (reference sequence). V lost 4 bases and J lost 3, with 16 bases in between. DNA of the CDR3: TGTGCCTGGACTCGGCCCGGCAGGTTCTACGAGCAGTACTTC. As protein: CAWTRPGRFYEQYF.

The chain is built from TRBV6-5 and TRBJ1-5; D ambiguous. The V and J ends lost 6 bases and 3 bases respectively, with 12 bases between them. The CDR3 is made up of 14 amino acids. The germline CDR1 and CDR2 sequences are MNHEY and SVGAGI. The CDR3 sequence is CASSRRGINQPQHF. CDR3 coding DNA: TGTGCCAGCAGCAGGCGGGGTATCAATCAGCCCCAGCATTTT.

The gene calls are TRBV27 and TRBJ2-7, with D possibly matching TRBD2 (6 bases). The length of the CDR3 is 14 residues. V shed 6 bases and J shed 4 bases, with 16 bases lying between them. CDR1 MNHEY and CDR2 SMNVEV come from the germline V gene (reference sequence). The CDR3 coding sequence is TGTGCCAGCAGCCCGGGGGAGCAGGGATACGAGCAGTACTTC. Translating it yields CASSPGEQGYEQYF.

The gene calls are TRBV28 and TRBJ1-5; no reliable D call. The CDR3 contains 18 residues. Germline CDR1 MDHEN, CDR2 SYDVKM. V lost 1 base and J 1 base, leaving 17 bases between the germline ends. The CDR3 loop is CASSLSAGLGSSNQPQHF. In DNA, the CDR3 is TGTGCCAGCAGTTTATCAGCGGGTTTGGGGTCAAGCAATCAGCCCCAGCATTTT.

The chain carries TRBV2 and TRBJ2-7, with a tentative D call TRBD2 (6 bases). Germline CDR1 is SNHLY and CDR2 is FYNNEI. Trimming removed 3 bases from V and 0 bases from J, with 15 bases in between. This CDR3 comprises 16 residues. The CDR3 bases are TGTGCCAGCAGTGATATCGGAGGAGGGTCCTCCTACGAGCAGTACTTC. It yields the protein CASSDIGGGSSYEQYF.

The chain employs TRBV5-1 and TRBJ2-2; 9 bases are shared with TRBD2. The V gene's germline CDR1 is SGHRS and CDR2 YFSETQ. The CDR3 consists of 16 residues. V shed 4 bases and J 6 bases; nucleotides not matched to a gene: 10. CDR3 loop: CASSLRSGSVAGELFF. In DNA form, the CDR3 reads TGCGCCAGCAGCCTCCGTAGCGGGAGCGTCGCCGGGGAGCTGTTTTTT.

This clone was observed a handful of times. The chain uses TRBV19 and TRBJ1-1; unclear D gene. Trimming shortened V by 1 base and J by 7 bases, and 10 bases separated the two germline ends. Per germline, CDR1 LNHDA and CDR2 SQIVND (reference sequence). The CDR3 consists of 13 residues. In DNA, the CDR3 is TGTGCCAGTAGTATAGGAGACACAGATGAAGCTTTCTTT. This codes for CASSIGDTDEAFF.